This T cell receptor (beta chain) was found in a study of a mutant IDH1 vaccine in newly diagnosed glioma. Time point in this sample: week 23, last vaccination. Vaccination used 300 ug of mutant IDH1 20-mer peptide per dose, with topical imiquimod. Diagnosis in the donors showed new WHO grade 3 or 4 astrocytomas that were IDH1-mutant and ATRX-lost. Produced via immunoSEQ multiplex PCR; TCRdb's table is partial and in-frame only. The table records about 65,000 clones, 80% to 90% of them present only once. Germline lookup yields CDR1 MNHEY and CDR2 SVGAGI. The CDR3 consists of 14 residues. J lost 5 bases, V lost 5 bases, and 6 bases had no gene match. About this clone: The antigen remains unidentified.

The chain carries TRBV6-5 and TRBJ1-1; 9 positions agree with TRBD1. This TCR came from a man in his thirties or forties with glioma. The starting material was PBMCs, obtained from a glioma patient whose treatment included an IDH1 peptide vaccine. CDR3 in DNA: TGTGCCAGCAGTCGTGGACAGGGGTTGACTGAAGCTTTCTTT. Residues: CASSRGQGLTEAFF.